This entry lists 4 T cell receptor beta chains sequenced from one sample in a study of blood T cell repertoires in COVID-19. Profiled with immunoSEQ multiplex PCR; TCRdb holds only in-frame clones, not every one. This sample has about 50,000 clones; 70% to 85% occur once, and the top ten carry approximately 5.3%. Sequencing was performed on PBMCs or T cells enriched from blood (not recorded which). These receptors all stem from a woman aged 45-65 years with acute COVID-19.

This clone rates as medium-sized. The J gene is TRBJ1-2, the V gene TRBV11-2, with D perhaps TRBD1 (5 bases). The CDR3 totals 16 residues. Trimming stripped 5 bases from V and 8 bases from J, with 24 bases between. Germline V gene sequence: CDR1 SGHAT, CDR2 FQNNGV. DNA for the CDR3: TGTGCCAGCAGCCCTCTTAGGGGCAGATCCCTCGACGGCTACACCTTC. It specifies CASSPLRGRSLDGYTF.

This chain connects TRBV4-1 to TRBJ1-5; the match to TRBD1 covers 9 bases. Germline values: CDR1 MGHRA, CDR2 YSYEKL. The CDR3 runs to 16 residues. V gave up 4 bases and J gave up 5 bases; unmatched junction bases: 9. DNA for the CDR3: TGCGCCAGCAGCCTATCCGGGACAGGGATCGATCAGCCCCAGCATTTT. It is translated as CASSLSGTGIDQPQHF.

This clone was picked up one time. The gene calls are TRBV5-8 and TRBJ2-1; possible D gene TRBD2, 6 bases. The V gene's germline CDR1 is SGHTS and CDR2 YDEGEE. The CDR3 runs to 17 residues. V lost 6 bases and J 0 bases, leaving 19 bases between the germline ends. The CDR3 spells CASNLWGAGSSYNEQFF. The CDR3 DNA reads as TGTGCCAGCAACCTCTGGGGCGCGGGGAGCTCCTACAATGAGCAGTTCTTC. The variable domain in full, completed from reference TRBV5-8 and TRBJ2-1, reads EAGVTQSPTHLIKTRGQQATLRCSPISGHTSVYWYQQALGLGLQFLLWYDEGEERNRGNFPPRFSGRQFPNYSSELNVNALELEDSALYLCASNLWGAGSSYNEQFFGPGTRLTVL.

The chain employs TRBV5-1 and TRBJ1-2; perhaps TRBD1 as D (5 bases). The CDR3 length is 14 residues. Per germline, CDR1 SGHRS and CDR2 YFSETQ. Trimming removed 0 bases from V and 8 bases from J, with 14 bases in between. The CDR3 spells CASSLDFGGLGYTF. The CDR3 DNA sequence: TGCGCCAGCAGCTTGGATTTCGGGGGATTGGGCTACACCTTC.